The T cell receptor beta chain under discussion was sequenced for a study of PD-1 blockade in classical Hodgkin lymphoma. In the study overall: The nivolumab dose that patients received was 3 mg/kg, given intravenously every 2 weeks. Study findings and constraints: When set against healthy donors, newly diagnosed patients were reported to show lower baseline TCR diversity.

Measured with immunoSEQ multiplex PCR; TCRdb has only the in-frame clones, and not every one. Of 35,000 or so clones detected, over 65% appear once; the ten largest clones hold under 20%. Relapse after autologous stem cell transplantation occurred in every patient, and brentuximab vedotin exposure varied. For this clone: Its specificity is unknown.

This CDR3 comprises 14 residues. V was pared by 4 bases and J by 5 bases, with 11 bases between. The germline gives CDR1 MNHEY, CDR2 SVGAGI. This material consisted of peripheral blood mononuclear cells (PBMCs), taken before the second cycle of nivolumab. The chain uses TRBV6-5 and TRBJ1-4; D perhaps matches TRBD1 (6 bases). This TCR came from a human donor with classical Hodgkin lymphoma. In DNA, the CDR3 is TGTGCCAGCAGTTCAAGGGGGGGAAATGAAAAACTGTTTTTT. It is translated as CASSSRGGNEKLFF.